This T cell receptor (beta chain) was retrieved from a study of T-cell reconstitution after alpha-beta-depleted transplantation in children. This clonotype was detected ten times or more. Construction of the TCRbeta library involved unique molecular identifiers. TCRdb independently ran MiXCR on the PCR reads; one entry per CDR3 protein. Of hundreds of thousands of distinct CDR3 sequences detected, about 9.5% appear once; the ten largest clones hold over 5%. V was cut by 5 bases and J by 1 base, with 11 bases left in between. Germline V gene sequence: CDR1 SEHNR, CDR2 FQNEAQ (reference sequence). The CDR3 extends over 14 amino acids.

The sequence derives from a human donor who donated a stem cell graft to a child with acute lymphoblastic leukemia. Sequences were derived from PBMCs from the stem cell graft donor, sampled from the stem cell graft. The chain joins TRBV7-9 to TRBJ1-1; D gene unclear. CDR3 sequence: CASSQEVKNTEAFF. The CDR3 nucleotides are TGTGCCAGCAGCCAAGAGGTTAAGAACACTGAAGCTTTCTTT.